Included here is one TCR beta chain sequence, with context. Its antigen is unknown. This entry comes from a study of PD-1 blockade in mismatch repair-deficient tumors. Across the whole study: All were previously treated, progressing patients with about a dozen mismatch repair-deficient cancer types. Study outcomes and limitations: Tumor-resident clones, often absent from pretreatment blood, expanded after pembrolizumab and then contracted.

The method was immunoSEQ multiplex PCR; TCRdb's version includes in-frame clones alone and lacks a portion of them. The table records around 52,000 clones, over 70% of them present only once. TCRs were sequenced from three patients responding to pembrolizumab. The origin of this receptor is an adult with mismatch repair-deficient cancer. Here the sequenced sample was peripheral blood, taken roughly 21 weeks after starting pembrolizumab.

CDR3 sequence: CASSQVTTPNSYNEQFF. The CDR3 nucleotides read TGCGCCAGCAGCCAGGTGACAACGCCGAACTCCTACAATGAGCAGTTCTTC. The rearrangement uses TRBV4-3 and TRBJ2-1; D not resolved. This CDR3 spans 17 amino acids. V was cut by 3 bases and J by 0 bases, with 15 bases left in between. Germline CDR1 is LGHNA and CDR2 is YSLEER.